This T cell receptor (beta chain) was identified in a study of T cells after yellow fever vaccination. Overall study: Preparation used SMART-Seq v4 Ultra Low Input for the low-cell-number fractions.

Universal primer sites and UMIs were introduced during 5'RACE template-switching synthesis of TCR cDNA. MiXCR was run by TCRdb on the 5' RACE reads, yielding one entry per CDR3 protein. The sample holds around 350,000 distinct CDR3 sequences, roughly 6.2% seen once. CDR3 length: 12 amino acids. Per germline, CDR1 SQVTM and CDR2 ANQGSEA. V lost 7 bases, J lost 4 bases, and 12 bases lay in between. The chain employs TRBV29-1 and TRBJ2-3; D is possibly TRBD2 (5 bases). The source material was PBMCs, sampled 5 days after the yellow fever booster vaccination. The TCR was taken from a man aged 25-45 years who received the YFV17D yellow fever vaccine. The CDR3 sequence is CSGGGFADTQYF. CDR3 nucleotides: TGCAGCGGTGGAGGATTCGCAGATACGCAGTATTTT.